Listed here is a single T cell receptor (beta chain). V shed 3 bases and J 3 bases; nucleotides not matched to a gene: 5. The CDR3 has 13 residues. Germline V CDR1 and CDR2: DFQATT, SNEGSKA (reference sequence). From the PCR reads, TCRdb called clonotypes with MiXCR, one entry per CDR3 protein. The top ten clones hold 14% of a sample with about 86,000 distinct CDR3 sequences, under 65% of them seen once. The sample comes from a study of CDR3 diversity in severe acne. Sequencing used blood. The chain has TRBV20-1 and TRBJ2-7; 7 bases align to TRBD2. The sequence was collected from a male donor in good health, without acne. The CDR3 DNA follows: TGCAGTGCTAGTTCTAGCGGAGGCTACGAGCAGTACTTC. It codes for CSASSSGGYEQYF.